A selection of T cell receptor beta chains follows, all from one sample in a study of T cell responses to AZD1222 COVID-19 vaccine. Profiled with immunoSEQ multiplex PCR; TCRdb holds only in-frame clones, not every one. The table includes 100,000 to 120,000 clones, around 84% detected once. The sequenced sample was peripheral blood, obtained on day 0 of AZD1222 vaccination. The receptor set was obtained from an adult in good health. Both conserved end residues are part of each CDR3. The D gene is left open where the match is weak. Rows give clone size only sometimes, using once, few, many, or a class for an expanded clone.

j_call	d_call	v_call	clone_size	cdr3_nt	cdr3_aa
TRBJ1-5	.	TRBV6-5	.	TGTGCCAGCAGTCGTAGGAGCAATCAGCCCCAGCATTTT	CASSRRSNQPQHF
TRBJ2-7	.	TRBV7-2	.	TGTGCCAGCAGCCCGTTTCAGGGACGGGCCTACGAGCAGTACTTC	CASSPFQGRAYEQYF
TRBJ2-2	.	TRBV7-2	.	TGTGCCAGCAGCCCGCGGACAGTAGCCGGGGAGCTGTTTTTT	CASSPRTVAGELFF
TRBJ2-5	.	TRBV6-8	.	TGTGCCAGCAGTTACTCCGACTTGGTCGGTTTCCAGTACTTC	CASSYSDLVGFQYF
TRBJ2-7	.	TRBV4-2	.	TGTGCCAGCAGCCAAGAATGGCAGAGCTCCTACGAGCAGTACTTC	CASSQEWQSSYEQYF
TRBJ1-2	.	TRBV6-6	once	TGTGTCACGAGAGGGGACGGGTATGGCTACACCTTC	CVTRGDGYGYTF
TRBJ1-5	TRBD1	TRBV18	.	TGTGCCAGCTCACCGAGTACAGGGGCCAATCAGCCCCAGCATTTT	CASSPSTGANQPQHF
TRBJ1-1	.	TRBV10-3	.	TGTGCCATCAATACGGGTGTTGCGGACACTGAAGCTTTCTTT	CAINTGVADTEAFF
TRBJ2-7	.	TRBV7-2	.	TGTGCCAGCAGATCGACGGCAAAAACGTACCACGAGCAGTACTTC	CASRSTAKTYHEQYF
TRBJ2-5	.	TRBV7-6	.	TGTGCCAGCAGGCCACGGGTTAGCGATTACCAAGAGACCCAGTACTTC	CASRPRVSDYQETQYF
TRBJ1-1	TRBD1	TRBV29-1	once	TGCAGCGGGAAACAACAGGGGACCACTGAAGCTTTCTTT	CSGKQQGTTEAFF
TRBJ1-6	.	TRBV4-1	.	TGCGCCAGCAGCCAAATGGGGGCCCTCCACTTT	CASSQMGALHF
TRBJ1-2	.	TRBV6-5	.	TGTGCCAGCAGTTACTCTTCAGGAGGCAGCTATGGCTACACCTTC	CASSYSSGGSYGYTF
TRBJ2-7	.	TRBV14	.	TGTGCCAGCAGCCACAAACCCACCTCCTACGAGCAGTACTTC	CASSHKPTSYEQYF
TRBJ1-3	.	TRBV18	.	TGTGCCAGCTCACCTCCGGGTAGTGCGGGAAACACCATATATTTT	CASSPPGSAGNTIYF
TRBJ2-7	.	TRBV4-3	.	TGCGCCAGCAGCCAAGAATCCGGCGAGCAGTACTTC	CASSQESGEQYF
TRBJ1-2	TRBD1	TRBV30	few	TGTGCCTGGAGTAACGAAGGACAGGGGATAGGTTATGGCTACACCTTC	CAWSNEGQGIGYGYTF
TRBJ2-1	TRBD2	TRBV6-2/TRBV6-3	.	TGTGCCAGCAGTTACTGGGAGGGGAGCTCCTACAATGAGCAGTTCTTC	CASSYWEGSSYNEQFF
TRBJ2-5	.	TRBV14	.	TGTGCCAGCAGCCAAGATCTGCGGCAAGAGACCCAGTACTTC	CASSQDLRQETQYF
TRBJ2-1	TRBD2	TRBV27	.	TGTGCCAGCTGGATGGCGGGGGGGCCTAATGAGCAGTTCTTC	CASWMAGGPNEQFF
TRBJ2-5	TRBD1	TRBV28	.	TGTGCCAGCAGCTCCGGACAGGTTCAAGAGACCCAGTACTTC	CASSSGQVQETQYF
TRBJ2-5	TRBD1	TRBV6-5	.	TGTGCCAGCAGTCTACAGGGGGCTTCGGAGACCCAGTACTTC	CASSLQGASETQYF
TRBJ1-1	.	TRBV20-1	few	TGCAGTGCTAGTCGAGCAGGTGGGAACACTGAAGCTTTCTTT	CSASRAGGNTEAFF
TRBJ2-3	.	TRBV21-1	.	TGTGCCAGCATCGAAAGGACAGTCCTACCAGATACGCAGTATTTT	CASIERTVLPDTQYF
TRBJ1-2	.	TRBV7-2	.	TGTGCCAGCAGCTTAGAGGTGGGGCGGTTTATAGGCTACACCTTC	CASSLEVGRFIGYTF
TRBJ1-3	.	TRBV7-6	.	TGTGCCAGCAGCTTAGAGACCGGCCACTCTGGAAACACCATATATTTT	CASSLETGHSGNTIYF
TRBJ1-5	TRBD1	TRBV3-1/TRBV3-2	.	TGTGCCAGCAGCCAAGATCAAATGACAGGGGGCAGCAATCAGCCCCAGCATTTT	CASSQDQMTGGSNQPQHF
TRBJ2-5	.	TRBV2	.	TGTGCCAGCAGATATGAGGTACCCCAGTACTTC	CASRYEVPQYF
TRBJ2-7	.	TRBV28	.	TGTGCCAGCAGTCTACCCACGGCAGCCTACGAGCAGTACTTC	CASSLPTAAYEQYF
TRBJ1-4	.	TRBV10-3	once	TGTGCCATCAGCCCCGGTTCCGATCAAGAAAAACTGTTTTTT	CAISPGSDQEKLFF
TRBJ1-5	.	TRBV18	.	TGTGCCAGCTCACCCCAAACGGAAAGGGGTGCGCCCCAGCATTTT	CASSPQTERGAPQHF
TRBJ2-4	TRBD2	TRBV9	.	TGTGCCAGCAGCGTAGGACTAGCGGGTCATGCCAAAAACATTCAGTACTTC	CASSVGLAGHAKNIQYF
TRBJ2-5	.	TRBV2	.	TGTGCCAGCAGTGGGAATTCAGCTAGTCTGGAGACCCAGTACTTC	CASSGNSASLETQYF
TRBJ1-1	TRBD1	TRBV7-9	.	TGTGCCAGCAGCCTCAGGACAGGGGAAGCTTTCTTT	CASSLRTGEAFF
TRBJ2-5	TRBD2	TRBV5-4	.	TGTGCCAGCAGCTTGGAACTAGCGGGGGGGCTCGGGGAGACCCAGTACTTC	CASSLELAGGLGETQYF
TRBJ1-1	.	TRBV7-8	.	TGTGCCAGCAGCTTAGTGGCCTTTGGGGCCCTGAGGACGGGCACTGAAGCTTTCTTT	CASSLVAFGALRTGTEAFF
TRBJ2-1	.	TRBV28	.	TGTGCCAGCAGTTTAAGGGTGCGACTCGGGCGGTTCTTC	CASSLRVRLGRFF
TRBJ2-2	TRBD2	TRBV7-8	once	TGTGCCAGCAGCTTCCAACTAGCGGGGAACACCGGGGAGCTGTTTTTT	CASSFQLAGNTGELFF
TRBJ1-1	.	TRBV6-6	.	TGTGCCAGCAGTTACTCGAGTGCAGATGAAGCTTTCTTT	CASSYSSADEAFF
TRBJ2-7	TRBD1	TRBV5-5	.	TGTGCCAGCAGCTTCAACCCGGGACAGAGAGCCTACGAGCAGTACTTC	CASSFNPGQRAYEQYF
TRBJ2-3	.	TRBV6-2/TRBV6-3	few	TGTGCCAGCAGTTACTCGACGTCCAGGGCCTACACAGATACGCAGTATTTT	CASSYSTSRAYTDTQYF
TRBJ1-2	.	TRBV10-2	.	TGCGCCAGCAGGAGCGAGGGCTATGGCTACACCTTC	CASRSEGYGYTF
TRBJ2-3	.	TRBV29-1	.	TGCAGCGCCACGGCCACCAGCACAGATACGCAGTATTTT	CSATATSTDTQYF
TRBJ1-1	.	TRBV11-2	few	TGTGCCAGCAGCCCCCCTGGAACCCGCCCGGTTGAAGCTTTCTTT	CASSPPGTRPVEAFF
TRBJ2-3	TRBD1	TRBV2	.	TGTGCCAGCAGTGTAAGACAGGGGGGCACAGATACGCAGTATTTT	CASSVRQGGTDTQYF
TRBJ1-1	.	TRBV4-1	.	TGCGCCAGCAGCCCCAGGGAGACCAACACTGAAGCTTTCTTT	CASSPRETNTEAFF
TRBJ2-5	.	TRBV10-3	.	TGTGCCATCAGTGATGTCGGCCAAGAGACCCAGTACTTC	CAISDVGQETQYF
TRBJ2-2	TRBD2	TRBV6-5	.	TGTGCCAGCAGTTACCGGTCTAGCGGGGAAAGCGGGGAGCTGTTTTTT	CASSYRSSGESGELFF
TRBJ2-2	TRBD2	TRBV5-1	once	TGCGCCAGCAGCACCCTGGCGGGGGTTAACACCGGGGAGCTGTTTTTT	CASSTLAGVNTGELFF
TRBJ1-1	TRBD1	TRBV6-6	.	TGTGCCAGCAGTTACCTCATGACAGGGGGCTCCTCTGAAGCTTTCTTT	CASSYLMTGGSSEAFF
TRBJ2-7	.	TRBV7-9	medium-sized	TGTGCCAGCAGCTTAGATTCGACTACGTCCTACGAGCAGTACTTC	CASSLDSTTSYEQYF
TRBJ2-1	TRBD1	TRBV29-1	.	TGCAGCATAGGGACAGCGGACAATGAGCAGTTCTTC	CSIGTADNEQFF